The 2 T cell receptor beta chains below come from one sample, sequenced in a study of shared clonotypes between healthy human individuals. Libraries were prepared by immunoSEQ multiplex PCR; TCRdb keeps only in-frame clonotypes and omits some of them. The data hold 2 million to 3 million clones, with approximately 93% observed a single time. The sample comprised naive CD4+ T cells from PBMCs. Subset described: CD45RA+ positively selected. Receptor source: a man younger than 30 in good health. Some clones in this sample may be carry-over from other donors' samples.

The CDR3 region has the DNA TGTGCCAGCAGTGACGATGGGTGGGGGGCCAACGTCCTGACTTTC. It translates to CASSDDGWGANVLTF. The chain couples TRBV28 to TRBJ2-6; D not certain. The CDR3 length is 15 residues. Between the trimmed V and J ends, which lost 5 bases and 4 bases, there was a span of 12 bases. Germline V gene lookup returns CDR1 MDHEN and CDR2 SYDVKM. The full variable domain, with the rest looked up from reference TRBV28 and TRBJ2-6, is DVKVTQSSRYLVKRTGEKVFLECVQDMDHENMFWYRQDPGLGLRLIYFSYDVKMKEKGDIPEGYSVSREKKERFSLILESASTNQTSMYLCASSDDGWGANVLTFGAGSRLTVL.

This chain connects TRBV6-1 to TRBJ2-7, with 7 bases matching TRBD1. This CDR3 spans 15 amino acids. Germline trimming cut 3 bases from V and 2 bases from J; bases unmatched to any gene: 7. The V gene's germline CDR1 is MNHNS and CDR2 SASEGT. CDR3 sequence reads: CASSDVRDRAYEQYF. CDR3 sequence (DNA): TGTGCCAGCAGTGACGTCCGAGACAGGGCCTACGAGCAGTACTTC.